These 20 T cell receptor beta chains came from one sample sequenced in a study of blood T cell repertoires in COVID-19. Only in-frame clones appear in the TCRdb table, and some are missing; sequencing was by immunoSEQ multiplex PCR. The sample has about 310,000 clones, approximately 90% seen once. What was sequenced was PBMCs or T cells enriched from blood (not recorded which). These receptors were obtained from a woman in her forties who had recovered from COVID-19.

The genes are TRBV3-1 (or the pseudogene TRBV3-2) and TRBJ1-5, with 9 bases aligning to TRBD1. V lost 4 bases to trimming and J lost 6 bases; unmatched junction nucleotides: 16. Germline CDR1 and CDR2: LGHDT and YNNKEL (reference sequence). The CDR3 has 18 residues. CDR3 sequence reads: CASSPLSLPGTGSQPQHF. The CDR3 nucleotides read TGTGCCAGCAGCCCCCTAAGCCTCCCCGGGACAGGGAGTCAGCCCCAGCATTTT.

The rearrangement joins TRBV7-9 to TRBJ2-3; 8 bases line up with TRBD1. This CDR3 spans 16 amino acids. Germline lookup yields CDR1 SEHNR and CDR2 FQNEAQ (reference sequence). Losses at the gene ends were 1 base for V and 6 bases for J; bases not matched to a gene: 9. CDR3 amino acids: CASSLGTPTGGDTQYF. CDR3 coding DNA: TGTGCCAGCAGCTTAGGAACACCTACAGGGGGGGATACGCAGTATTTT.

The chain combines TRBV29-1 with TRBJ2-3; D is possibly TRBD1 (6 bases). The CDR3 has 12 residues. Germline assignment: CDR1 SQVTM and CDR2 ANQGSEA. V lost 0 bases and J 7 bases, leaving 8 bases between the germline ends. The CDR3 coding sequence is TGCAGCGTTGAAGACAGGGGATATACGCAGTATTTT. This gives the protein CSVEDRGYTQYF.

V gene TRBV28 combines with J gene TRBJ2-1; 8 positions match TRBD1. The CDR3 is made up of 16 amino acids. Trimming at V came to 2 bases and at J to 3 bases, leaving 6 bases not matched to a gene. Germline CDR1 and CDR2: MDHEN and SYDVKM. Here the CDR3 reads CASSLIDRGYYNEQFF. CDR3 DNA sequence: TGTGCCAGCAGTTTAATCGACAGGGGCTACTACAATGAGCAGTTCTTC.

The chain couples TRBV25-1 to TRBJ2-7; D is ambiguous. Germline CDR1 MGHDK, CDR2 SYGVNS. Trimming took off 0 bases at V and 1 base at J, with 4 bases between the two ends. This CDR3 comprises 13 residues. CDR3 DNA sequence: TGTGCCAGCAGTGAATACAATTCCTACGAGCAGTACTTC. Translating gives CASSEYNSYEQYF.

CDR3 nucleotides: TGCGCCAGCAGTGACCGACAGGTATCCGGGGAGCTGTTTTTT. It specifies CASSDRQVSGELFF. V and J are TRBV10-2 and TRBJ2-2; perhaps TRBD1 as D (6 bases). V was cut by 3 bases and J by 6 bases, with 11 bases left in between. Germline-derived CDR1 and CDR2 are WSHSY and SAAADI. The CDR3 extends over 14 amino acids.

The rearrangement uses TRBV5-1 and TRBJ2-3; 11 bases agree with TRBD2. The CDR3 spans 13 residues. Germline assignment: CDR1 SGHRS and CDR2 YFSETQ. The V gene end was trimmed by 6 bases and the J gene end by 5 bases; junction bases not matched to a gene: 2. The DNA for the CDR3 is TGCGCCAGCACGGGACTAGCGGTAGATACGCAGTATTTT. Protein product: CASTGLAVDTQYF.

The gene calls are TRBV29-1 and TRBJ1-3; D is possibly TRBD1 (6 bases). The CDR3 runs 14 residues. Trimming cost V 1 base and J 2 bases, with 9 bases left between them. The germline V gene has CDR1 SQVTM and CDR2 ANQGSEA. The CDR3 protein is CSVEVTGPGNTIYF. CDR3 nucleotide sequence: TGCAGCGTTGAAGTGACAGGTCCTGGAAACACCATATATTTT.

V is TRBV5-4 and J is TRBJ2-3, with 15 bases lining up with TRBD2. CDR1 and CDR2 (germline): SGHNT, YYREEE (reference sequence). CDR3 length: 18 residues. The J segment lost 2 bases and the V segment lost 4 bases, leaving 8 bases of the junction unmatched. DNA for the CDR3: TGTGCCAGCAGCCGTACCGGGACTAGCGGGAGGCTCACAGATACGCAGTATTTT. Protein product: CASSRTGTSGRLTDTQYF.

The V and J genes are TRBV10-3 and TRBJ2-7; 12 bases are a match to TRBD1. Germline-derived CDR1 and CDR2 are ENHRY and SYGVKD. Trimming removed 6 bases from V and 6 bases from J; junction bases left unmatched: 9. The CDR3 spans 15 residues. In DNA form, the CDR3 reads TGTGCCATCAGGGGGCCCGGGACAGGGGGCAGCGAGCAGTACTTC. It is translated as CAIRGPGTGGSEQYF.

This rearrangement joins TRBV18 to TRBJ1-5, with D perhaps TRBD1 (6 bases). CDR3 length: 17 amino acids. Trimming pared 6 bases from V and 0 bases from J, leaving 18 bases between. Germline values: CDR1 KGHSH, CDR2 LQKENI. The CDR3 is CASSPSPVQGSNQPQHF. CDR3 coding DNA: TGTGCCAGCTCCCCGTCCCCAGTACAGGGTAGCAATCAGCCCCAGCATTTT.

The chain joins TRBV9 to TRBJ2-6; D is ambiguous. CDR1 SGDLS and CDR2 YYNGEE come from the germline V gene. The ends were cut back, 2 bases at V and 4 bases at J, with 10 bases in the middle. The CDR3 sequence is 15 residues long. CDR3 coding DNA: TGTGCCAGCAGCGTGAGAGGCGCCGGGGCCAACGTCCTGACTTTC. This translates into CASSVRGAGANVLTF.

The genes are TRBV27 and TRBJ2-7, with 14 bases matching TRBD2. Germline V gene data show CDR1 as MNHEY and CDR2 as SMNVEV (reference sequence). Trimming at V came to 6 bases and at J to 3 bases, leaving 7 bases not matched to a gene. This CDR3 is 16 amino acids long. CDR3 amino acids: CASSTPGLAGGYEQYF. The CDR3 DNA reads as TGTGCCAGCAGCACCCCTGGACTAGCGGGGGGCTACGAGCAGTACTTC.

The CDR3 nucleotides read TGTGCCAGCAGTTACCCCCAGGGGTATAATGAGCAGTTCTTC. Its protein product is CASSYPQGYNEQFF. The chain couples TRBV6-2 or TRBV6-3 to TRBJ2-1; possible D gene TRBD1, 6 bases. V lost 2 bases, J lost 7 bases, and 12 bases lay in between. This CDR3 is 14 amino acids long. The germline CDR1 and CDR2 sequences are MNHEY and SVGEGT.

J is TRBJ2-1 and V is TRBV7-2; possibly TRBD2 for D (6 bases). V was cut by 5 bases and J by 9 bases, with 14 bases left in between. From germline, CDR1 is SGHTA and CDR2 FQGNSA. This CDR3 spans 13 amino acids. The CDR3 DNA reads TGTGCCAGCAGCCCCGGATTCGGGGGTGAGCAGTTCTTC. Protein: CASSPGFGGEQFF.

The chain has TRBV9 and TRBJ2-2, with D possibly matching TRBD1 (6 bases). Looked up from germline, CDR1 is SGDLS and CDR2 is YYNGEE. V lost 0 bases and J lost 6, with 12 bases in between. CDR3 length: 15 residues. CDR3 sequence reads: CASSVGVEGAGELFF. The DNA of the CDR3 is TGTGCCAGCAGCGTAGGGGTAGAGGGGGCCGGGGAGCTGTTTTTT.

The J gene is TRBJ2-7, the V gene TRBV9; D is perhaps TRBD2 (5 bases). The CDR3 length is 13 residues. V lost 5 bases to trimming and J lost 0 bases, with 9 bases between them. From germline, CDR1 is SGDLS and CDR2 YYNGEE. CDR3 coding DNA: TGTGCCAGCAGTCGAGCGGTCTCCTACGAGCAGTACTTC. Translating it yields CASSRAVSYEQYF.

The chain joins TRBV5-4 to TRBJ2-7, with 7 bases lining up with TRBD2. The CDR3 covers 16 residues. CDR1 and CDR2 (germline): SGHNT, YYREEE (reference sequence). The junction had 16 bases not matched to a gene; V was cut back by 5 bases and J by 5 bases. The CDR3: CASSPRTGGVQNEQYF. The CDR3 bases are TGTGCCAGCAGTCCTAGGACTGGGGGGGTTCAGAACGAGCAGTACTTC.

This clone has only a few counts. The genes are TRBV4-3 and TRBJ2-1, with D possibly matching TRBD2 (6 bases). Germline assignment: CDR1 LGHNA and CDR2 YSLEER. The CDR3 is made up of 15 amino acids. Trimming pared 1 base from V and 5 bases from J, leaving 12 bases between. The DNA for the CDR3 is TGCGCCAGCAGCCAAGGGCAACTAGCCAACAATGAGCAGTTCTTC. This sequence encodes CASSQGQLANNEQFF.

J is TRBJ2-7 and V is TRBV24-1; 8 bases map to TRBD1. Per the germline V gene, CDR1 is KGHDR and CDR2 is SFDVKD. This CDR3 is built from 16 residues. J gave up 5 bases and V 4 bases, and 12 bases lay outside the gene matches. This chain's CDR3 is CATSDPASGQGDEQYF. The CDR3, as DNA: TGTGCCACCAGTGACCCCGCCTCTGGACAGGGCGACGAGCAGTACTTC.